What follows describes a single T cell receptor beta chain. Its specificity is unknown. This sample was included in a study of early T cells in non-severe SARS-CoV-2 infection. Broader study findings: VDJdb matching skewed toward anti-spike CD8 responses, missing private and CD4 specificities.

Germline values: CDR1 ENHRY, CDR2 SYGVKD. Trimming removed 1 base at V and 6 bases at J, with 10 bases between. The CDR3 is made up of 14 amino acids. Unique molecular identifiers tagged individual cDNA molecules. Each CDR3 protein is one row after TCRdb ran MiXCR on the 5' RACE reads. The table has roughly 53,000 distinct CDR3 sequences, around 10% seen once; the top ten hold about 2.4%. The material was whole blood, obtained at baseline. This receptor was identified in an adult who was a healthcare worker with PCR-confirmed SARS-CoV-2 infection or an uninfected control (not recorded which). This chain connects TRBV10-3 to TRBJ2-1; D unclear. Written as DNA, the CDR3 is TGTGCCATCAGTGAGTACGCGAGGACCAATGAGCAGTTCTTC. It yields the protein CAISEYARTNEQFF.